What follows describes a single T cell receptor beta chain. There is no known antigen for this receptor. Per-base qualities were not stored, and no clone one base away is much larger. In total, over 600 healthy bone marrow donors made up the cohort. At the time of sampling, all cohort members were nominally healthy, though unrecorded immune exposures were likely present. The donor was CMV seronegative and belonged to the group of 380 or so seronegative cohort members. Every donor gave a peripheral blood sample, and the peripheral blood mononuclear cells from that sample were used for TCR beta sequencing. The Qiagen DNeasy Blood Extraction Kit was used to extract genomic DNA from the blood cell samples. To prepare the library, the immunoSEQ multiplex PCR assay was applied. The multiplex PCR relied on a mix of 60 forward primers for TCR Vbeta segments and 13 reverse primers for TCR Jbeta segments. A multiplex PCR assay on genomic DNA amplified the CDR3 region of rearranged TCR beta genes. The Illumina HiSeq System was used to sequence the amplified TCR beta libraries as 87-base-pair reads. Per the authors' processing: A later analysis tallied 70 million to 100 million unique TCR beta chains across the 660 or so repertoires, and around 9.9 million of those chains were shared by two or more donors. To remove PCR and sequencing errors, raw reads were error-corrected and collapsed into unique sequences using a nearest-neighbor algorithm that merged closely related sequences. V, D and J gene segments were assigned by aligning CDR3 sequences to IMGT reference sequences. For a sequence to be retained, a match of at least six nucleotides to both a V gene segment and a J gene segment was required. Rearrangements were called productive when the CDR3 lacked stop codons and stayed in frame with V and J; all others were non-productive. CDR3 was defined according to IMGT convention as the region running from the second conserved V-encoded cysteine to the conserved J-encoded phenylalanine. Sequences without an unambiguous match to a single V gene segment were excluded from the earlier analysis of about 630 of the donors. In an earlier analysis of 450 to 750 of the donors, a V segment was called functional when productive rearrangements were above 56.7%, and segregating when the standard deviation between donors exceeded 5%. To diagnose cytomegalovirus status from the catalog of TCR beta chain sequences, a statistical classification framework was built. A later analysis assigned V and J genes by comparing TCR nucleotide sequences with IMGT/GENE-DB human TR gene sequences. In a later analysis, CDR3 sequences and most-parsimonious VDJ recombination scenarios were assigned using the TCRdist pipeline. In a later analysis, each TCR beta chain was defined by its CDR3 amino acid sequence together with its V-gene family, and reads without a unique V-gene family were excluded. In a later analysis, around 600 highly shared, low-generation-probability nucleotide sequences were removed to address suspected cross-contamination and a sequencing artifact. For each public chain, a later analysis derived a clonal expansion index from normalized ranks of inferred template counts within each repertoire. A later analysis computed generation probabilities with a VDJ recombination model fitted to out-of-frame rearrangements, and checked the results against IGoR. In a later analysis, TCR-TCR, TCR-HLA and TCR-CMV co-occurrence was scored with hypergeometric tests, and a repertoire-size bias correction was applied to TCR pairs. In a later analysis, false discovery rates were estimated by permuting HLA or CMV assignments 20 times. In a later analysis, co-occurring TCRs were grouped using DBSCAN, and TCRdist sequence similarity was added for clustering within HLA-allele-positive subsets. Co-occurrence clustering excluded repertoires with fewer than 30,000 or more than 120,000 public chains, plus five with anomalous nucleotide sharing. Drawn from immuneACCESS, this table holds only the in-frame rearrangements with V and J called that TCRdb kept. Clones are partly lost; checked studies trace under half to an unresolved V gene and leave the rest unexplained. The V and J calls and clone size come from that table; D and trimming were worked out from the DNA. Recorded for this sample are some 220,000 clones; just under 85% of them occurred a single time. Jointly, the top ten make up 0.58% of the sample.

The data derive from a study of cytomegalovirus exposure and HLA in healthy donors (dated by TCRdb to about 2017). About the full investigation: An earlier analysis of fewer than 750 of the donors reported 276 Gb of sequence data and roughly 120 million unique TCR beta sequences obtained from about 200 million T cells. The study profiled the T cell repertoires of under 850 subjects by immunosequencing and related them to cytomegalovirus serostatus. In a later genetic analysis, genome-wide SNP genotypes for about 60% of the 666 donors were used, and that subset was treated as a discovery cohort. An earlier analysis of around 540 of the donors applied high-throughput TCR beta sequencing to assess whether each TCR beta V gene segment acted as functional or pseudogenic. To study patterns of TCR occurrence, a later analysis re-analyzed previously published TCR beta repertoires from 500 to 850 donors and added high-resolution HLA genotyping. The number of donors typed differed by locus, with about 629-630 for A, B, C, DRB1 and DQB1, roughly 520 for DQA1, some 570 for DPA1, and some 470 for DPB1. The genetic ancestry cluster associated with self-reported Caucasian donors included roughly four fifths of the 300 to 400 genotyped donors. HLA typing included class I and class II loci at four-digit resolution. To predict cytomegalovirus infection status, the study combined high-throughput TCR immunosequencing, statistical association of individual TCRs with disease status, and machine learning. Every discovery cohort repertoire had been produced on one sequencing platform. Rather than drawing on any new phenotypic data, the later analysis identified candidate immune exposures from TCR beta sequences and the way those sequences occurred across donors. Donor age, sex, ethnicity and CMV serostatus were compiled together with the repertoire data. The study was designed to test whether signatures of past pathogen exposure could be identified by cataloging public T cell receptors. On average, approximately 250,000 unique TCR beta nucleotide sequences were sequenced per donor among 398 genotyped donors of the cohort, with 15% to 20% of those sequences being non-productive. A separate validation cohort of 100 to 150 different subjects was used in addition to the roughly 640-subject first cohort. An early release covering over 500 HLA-typed donors comprised approximately 300 gigabases of sequencing data and roughly 86 million unique TCR sequences. Roughly 5 DR-DQ haplotypes were handled as single units for association and clustering because linkage in the cohort was strong.

The V end loses 5 bases and the J end loses 10 bases, and a stretch of 15 bases separates them. There are 13 amino acids in the CDR3, from cysteine to phenylalanine inclusive. The kept DNA is CDR3 alone, 39 bases in frame from the first base. The germline V gene specifies SGHTA as CDR1 and FQGNSA as CDR2. Beyond this particular receptor, the publication reports: A later analysis found that TCR association rates varied across HLA loci, with DRB1 alleles showing the most associated TCRs and HLA-C alleles the fewest. Three of the identified cytomegalovirus-associated TCR beta chains were confirmed in vitro to be specific for cytomegalovirus antigens. For the cohort, immune exposure information was limited to CMV serostatus. Linkage disequilibrium might explain the correlated functional status among segregating V segments, but an unknown experimental factor could not be excluded. Compared with the roughly 700-donor mean, donors in an Asian-associated ancestry cluster had fewer N-insertions in productive TCRs, according to a later genetic analysis. This cohort had only TCR beta chains sequenced, and the lack of alpha or paired-chain data limited which features could be detected. Several of the top co-occurrence clusters appeared to be linked to parvovirus B19, influenza, CMV and Epstein-Barr virus, according to a later analysis. In the study, 150 to 200 TCR beta chains were listed as associated with cytomegalovirus. The presence/absence analyses assumed that sequencing depth was roughly uniform across donors, and that assumption may not be true. V-gene and J-gene trimming of TCR beta chains was associated with a missense DCLRE1C variant in a later genetic analysis, and the association was replicated in an independent cohort. Specific HLA alleles were associated with some 15,000 TCR beta sequences at a false discovery rate of 0.05 in a later analysis. An earlier analysis of 587 of the donors showed that most TCR beta V segments appeared in productive rearrangements either about 87% or about 30% of the time, which broadly matched IMGT annotations. Because counts were too low, seventeen rarely observed V segments, including chromosome 9 orphons, were excluded from the earlier analysis of some 540 of the donors. The authors suggested that the approach could potentially be generalized to other disease states and immunological phenotypes. A further reported finding was that TCR beta sequences accurately predicted the HLA-A and HLA-B alleles for most subjects in the first cohort. In a later analysis, HLA-associated TCR beta chains were found to be more clonally expanded and to have lower generation probabilities than equally common non-associated chains. The 87-base-pair reads could not distinguish some IMGT-functional V segments, including TRBV6-2 and TRBV6-3, so those segments were excluded. When HLA alleles, especially DR and DQ, strongly co-occurred, TCR associations were difficult to assign to individual alleles. While some public TCRs were present in many individuals, most TCR sequences turned up only very rarely across donors. The classifier was reported to diagnose cytomegalovirus status with high specificity and sensitivity in both the original and validation cohorts. A cluster of highly shared sequence variants was judged likely to represent a technical artifact of the sequencing pipeline. Because HLA typing was missing for some donors at each locus, association tests included only the typed subset. Most CMV-associated TCR beta chains appeared to be HLA-restricted in a later analysis, and the HLA associations seemed to be driven largely by CMV exposure.

This receptor was obtained from a woman between 40 and 55 years old in good health and CMV-seronegative. What was sequenced was PBMCs. Rearrangement joined TRBV7-2 to TRBJ1-3; TRBD1 is a possible D gene, resting on 5 matching bases. The CDR3 protein is CASSVDPGTTIYF. In nucleotide form, the sequence is TGTGCCAGCAGCGTAGATCCAGGGACTACCATATATTTT.